The 12 T cell receptor beta chains below all came from one sample that was sequenced in a study of blood T cell repertoires in COVID-19. This table comes from immunoSEQ multiplex PCR, and its TCRdb copy is limited to in-frame clones, with some not included. The data show 400,000 to 450,000 clones, 80% to 90% seen once. Sequences were obtained from PBMCs or T cells enriched from blood (not recorded which). These receptors came from a man aged 30-40 years who had recovered from COVID-19.

This chain uses TRBV18 with TRBJ2-5, with 8 bases matching TRBD1. J gave up 10 bases and V 3 bases, and 7 bases lay outside the gene matches. The germline gives CDR1 KGHSH, CDR2 LQKENI. This CDR3 region has 13 residues. CDR3 DNA: TGTGCCAGCTCACCGGGGGTCGACAGGGGCCAGTACTTC. Translating gives CASSPGVDRGQYF.

The rearrangement joins TRBV7-8 to TRBJ2-7; 10 positions agree with TRBD2. J lost 6 bases, V lost 1 base, and 12 bases had no gene match. Germline lookup yields CDR1 SGHVS and CDR2 FQNEAQ. The CDR3 contains 17 residues. CDR3 loop: CASSLVPWASGGGEQYF. In nucleotides, the CDR3 is TGTGCCAGCAGCTTAGTCCCTTGGGCTAGCGGGGGAGGCGAGCAGTACTTC. The full variable domain, in which reference TRBV7-8 and TRBJ2-7 provide the parts outside the CDR3, is GAGVSQSPRYKVAKRGQDVALRCDPISGHVSLFWYQQALGQGPEFLTYFQNEAQLDKSGLPSDRFFAERPEGSVSTLKIQRTQQEDSAVYLCASSLVPWASGGGEQYFGPGTRLTVT.

The J gene is TRBJ2-7, the V gene TRBV7-9; maybe TRBD2 (6 bases). The CDR3 length is 16 residues. Germline V gives CDR1 SEHNR, CDR2 FQNEAQ (reference sequence). V was trimmed by 1 base and J by 0 bases, leaving 13 bases between them. CDR3 sequence: CASSLDAAGSSYEQYF. CDR3 nucleotides: TGTGCCAGCAGCTTAGATGCTGCGGGGAGCTCCTACGAGCAGTACTTC. The full variable domain, in which reference TRBV7-9 and TRBJ2-7 provide the parts outside the CDR3, is DTGVSQNPRHKITKRGQNVTFRCDPISEHNRLYWYRQTLGQGPEFLTYFQNEAQLEKSRLLSDRFSAERPKGSFSTLEIQRTEQGDSAMYLCASSLDAAGSSYEQYFGPGTRLTVT.

The chain is built from TRBV11-1 and TRBJ2-7; 7 nucleotides match TRBD1. The germline V gene encodes CDR1 SGHAT and CDR2 FQDESV (reference sequence). The CDR3 totals 14 residues. V dropped 4 bases and J dropped 2; count of bases not matched to a gene: 5. In nucleotides, the CDR3 is TGTGCCAGCAGCTCGCCGGGACAGCCCTACGAGCAGTACTTC. Its protein product is CASSSPGQPYEQYF. The whole variable domain, filled in from reference TRBV11-1 and TRBJ2-7, reads EAEVAQSPRYKITEKSQAVAFWCDPISGHATLYWYRQILGQGPELLVQFQDESVVDDSQLPKDRFSAERLKGVDSTLKIQPAELGDSAMYLCASSSPGQPYEQYFGPGTRLTVT.

The genes are TRBV7-6 and TRBJ1-1; 8 bases fit TRBD1. Germline CDR1 and CDR2: SGHVS and FNYEAQ. This CDR3 is built from 13 residues. The J segment lost 8 bases and the V segment lost 3 bases, leaving 5 bases of the junction unmatched. CDR3 in amino acids: CASSFPGQGEAFF. In DNA, the CDR3 is TGTGCCAGCAGCTTCCCCGGACAGGGAGAAGCTTTCTTT.

This clone was detected a few times. This chain connects TRBV7-6 to TRBJ2-7; 11 positions match TRBD2. V lost 1 base and J lost 6; bases outside the gene matches: 5. Germline V CDR1 and CDR2: SGHVS, FNYEAQ. The CDR3 consists of 15 residues. CDR3 nucleotide sequence: TGTGCCAGCAGCTTAGTAGCGGGAGGGCCCAGCGAGCAGTACTTC. Its protein product is CASSLVAGGPSEQYF.

The V gene is TRBV13, the J gene TRBJ1-6; TRBD1 agrees at 7 bases. The CDR3 loop spans 17 amino acids. V lost 0 bases to trimming and J lost 9 bases; unmatched junction nucleotides: 11. Germline lookup yields CDR1 PRHDT and CDR2 FYEKMQ (reference sequence). For the CDR3, the DNA is TGTGCCAGCAGCTTAGGCCAGGGGGGACCGAACCGTTCACCCCTCCACTTT. It specifies CASSLGQGGPNRSPLHF. Filled out from reference TRBV13 and TRBJ1-6, the complete variable domain reads AAGVIQSPRHLIKEKRETATLKCYPIPRHDTVYWYQQGPGQDPQFLISFYEKMQSDKGSIPDRFSAQQFSDYHSELNMSSLELGDSALYFCASSLGQGGPNRSPLHFGNGTRLTVT.

V and J are TRBV4-2 and TRBJ2-3; 15 positions agree with TRBD2. V trimming: 0 bases; J trimming: 8 bases; junction bases outside the gene matches: 9. The CDR3 extends over 18 amino acids. From germline, CDR1 is LGHNA and CDR2 YNFKEQ. The CDR3 is CASSQDARTSGRAGTQYF. The CDR3 region has the DNA TGTGCCAGCAGCCAAGATGCCCGGACTAGCGGGAGGGCAGGTACGCAGTATTTT.

The J gene is TRBJ2-5, the V gene TRBV7-8; 9 bases map to TRBD2. This CDR3 region has 16 residues. V trimming: 2 bases; J trimming: 1 base; junction bases outside the gene matches: 5. The germline V gene encodes CDR1 SGHVS and CDR2 FQNEAQ. Here the CDR3 reads CASSLPSGGIQETQYF. CDR3 DNA sequence: TGTGCCAGCAGCTTACCGAGCGGGGGGATCCAAGAGACCCAGTACTTC.

The chain employs TRBV28 and TRBJ1-2, with 7 bases fitting TRBD1. The CDR3 runs 12 residues. Germline values: CDR1 MDHEN, CDR2 SYDVKM. The junction had 6 bases not matched to a gene; V was cut back by 6 bases and J by 8 bases. The CDR3 region is CASRKGARGYTF. DNA of the CDR3: TGTGCCAGCAGAAAGGGGGCTCGGGGCTACACCTTC.

The chain couples TRBV28 to TRBJ2-1, with 8 bases matching TRBD1. The CDR3 is 16 amino acids. Germline V CDR1 and CDR2: MDHEN, SYDVKM. The V and J ends lost 2 bases and 2 bases, in that order; junction bases with no gene match: 5. The DNA for the CDR3 is TGTGCCAGCAGTTTAATCGGACAGGGAACCTACAATGAGCAGTTCTTC. This codes for CASSLIGQGTYNEQFF.

In regard to this clone: Other DNA sequences in this sample translate to the same CDR3. The V and J genes are TRBV30 and TRBJ1-2; 10 bases line up with TRBD1. The CDR3 has 13 amino acids. V gave up 0 bases and J gave up 6 bases; unmatched junction bases: 1. The germline gives CDR1 GTSNPN, CDR2 SVGIG (reference sequence). The CDR3 reads CAWSVGTGDGYTF. The CDR3 DNA reads TGTGCCTGGAGTGTTGGGACAGGGGATGGCTACACCTTC. Together with reference TRBV30 and TRBJ1-2, the CDR3 gives the full variable domain: SQTIHQWPATLVQPVGSPLSLECTVEGTSNPNLYWYRQAAGRGLQLLFYSVGIGQISSEVPQNLSASRPQDRQFILSSKKLLLSDSGFYLCAWSVGTGDGYTFGSGTRLTVV.